These 27 T cell receptor beta chains share one sample of origin, sequenced in a study of immune heterogeneity within non-small cell lung tumors (dated by TCRdb to about 2018). Sequencer: HiSeq X Ten. The TCR beta CDR3 region was amplified with a multiplex PCR system, in which a first round of about 10 cycles was run using 32 V-gene forward and 13 J-gene reverse primers. Clones were called with MiXCR by TCRdb after fastp trimmed the public reads at Q25, and only in-frame beta chains were retained. Entries are consolidated by CDR3 protein sequence, retaining the most common genes and DNA. This sample holds tens of thousands of distinct CDR3 sequences; about 30% were observed only once. The ten biggest clones cover approximately 4% of the sample. Genomic DNA was extracted from bulk tumor tissue and used as the TCR template, and approximately 650 ng gDNA was amplified per sample. Multiple biopsies per primary tumor were taken during surgery, spaced as far apart as possible within the tumor mass. The study cohort was described as untreated, and the patients were newly diagnosed NSCLC cases having curative surgery.

Sequenced: lung tumor tissue. These receptors were taken from a man aged 40-55 years with non-small cell lung cancer.

J is TRBJ1-1 and V is TRBV5-8; TRBD1 matches at 7 bases. Trimming at V came to 4 bases and at J to 5 bases, leaving 17 bases not matched to a gene. CDR3 length equals 17 residues. The germline V gene encodes CDR1 SGHTS and CDR2 YDEGEE. CDR3 bases: TGTGCCAGCAGCGACCTGGGACAGCCTTTTGGCGGGACTGAAGCTTTCTTT. Amino acid sequence: CASSDLGQPFGGTEAFF.

This clonotype was observed many times. The genes are TRBV9 and TRBJ1-1, with D perhaps TRBD1 (6 bases). The CDR3 totals 16 residues. In germline, CDR1 is SGDLS, CDR2 YYNGEE. The V gene lost 0 bases and the J gene lost 1 base, with 13 bases spanning the gap. The CDR3 here is CASSVGTGYGNTEAFF. DNA for the CDR3: TGTGCCAGCAGCGTAGGCACAGGGTACGGGAACACTGAAGCTTTCTTT.

This clonotype has only a few counts. The chain employs TRBV6-6 and TRBJ2-7; D unresolved. The CDR3 is 14 amino acids. V was shortened by 1 base and J by 0 bases, with 7 bases between the two germline ends. Germline lookup yields CDR1 MNHNY and CDR2 SVGAGI (reference sequence). The CDR3 sequence is CASSYYTGSYEQYF. The CDR3 DNA sequence: TGTGCCAGCAGTTACTACACTGGCTCCTACGAGCAGTACTTC.

This clonotype was seen a handful of times. This sequence joins TRBV29-1 and TRBJ2-2; tentative D call: TRBD2 (6 bases). Germline CDR1 reads SQVTM; CDR2 reads ANQGSEA. With 4 bases removed from V and 5 bases from J, the gap between germline ends came to 14 bases. CDR3 length: 14 residues. The CDR3 DNA is TGCAGCGTTGGTCGGGCGGGAAGGACCGGGGAGCTGTTTTTT. Translating it yields CSVGRAGRTGELFF.

Comment on this clonotype: One junction end disagrees with the germline gene, perhaps due to a read error. The rearrangement links TRBV6-1 to TRBJ2-5; the D call may be TRBD1 or TRBD2 (5 bases each). Germline V lookup: CDR1 MNHNS, CDR2 SASEGT. The CDR3 spans 14 residues. CDR3 region: CASQTGQGALLGSF. The CDR3 region has the DNA TGTGCCAGCCAAACTGGGCAGGGAGCCTTGCTGGGGTCCTTC.

Concerning this clonotype: A much larger clone sits a single nucleotide away, making a read error possible. J is TRBJ2-1 and V is TRBV11-3, with D possibly matching TRBD2 (6 bases). Looked up from germline, CDR1 is SGHNT and CDR2 is YENEEA. The length of the CDR3 is 14 residues. The CDR3 sequence: CVSSWRATYNEQFF. In DNA form, the CDR3 reads TGTGTCAGCAGCTGGAGGGCCACCTACAATGAGCAGTTCTTC.

This clonotype appeared a few times. DNA for the CDR3: TGCGCCAGCAGCCAAGATCGGGTTGAAGCTTTCTTT. It translates to CASSQDRVEAFF. This chain uses TRBV4-1 with TRBJ1-1; no clear D gene. Germline lookup yields CDR1 MGHRA and CDR2 YSYEKL. The CDR3 has 12 amino acids. Trimming shortened V by 0 bases and J by 7 bases, and 6 bases separated the two germline ends.

Details on this clonotype: A much larger clone lies one base from this, so it may be a read error. The chain joins TRBV5-1 to TRBJ2-3; TRBD2 matches 7 bases. The junction had 5 bases not matched to a gene; V was cut back by 4 bases and J by 0 bases. The CDR3 has 15 amino acids. In germline, CDR1 is SGHRS, CDR2 YFSETQ. CDR3 residues: CASSTSVHSTDTQYF. CDR3 sequence (DNA): TGCGCCAGCAGCACTAGCGTGCATAGCACAGATACGCAGTATTTT.

A remark on this clonotype: One base away lies a much larger clone, so this may be a sequencing read error. This chain links TRBV15 with TRBJ2-2, with D perhaps TRBD2 (6 bases). The CDR3 is 16 amino acids. Per germline, CDR1 LNHNV and CDR2 YYDKDF (reference sequence). The CDR3 DNA reads as TGTGTCACCAGCAGAAAATTAGCGGAGAACACCGGGGAGCTGTTTTTT. Its translation: CVTSRKLAENTGELFF.

The V and J genes are TRBV2 and TRBJ2-5; weak D call: TRBD1 (7 bases). V lost 11 bases and J 3 bases, leaving 13 bases between the germline ends. The CDR3 has 12 amino acids. Germline CDR1 is SNHLY and CDR2 is FYNNEI. The CDR3 coding sequence is TGTGCCGGCCAGGGGGGTGAAGAGACCCAGTACTTC. Its protein product is CAGQGGEETQYF.

By its share, this clonotype is medium-sized. The rearrangement uses TRBV6-1 and TRBJ2-1; TRBD2 matches at 8 bases. V shed 6 bases, J shed 15 bases, and the junction held 25 bases outside the gene matches. Per germline, CDR1 MNHNS and CDR2 SASEGT. CDR3 length equals 17 residues. The CDR3 reads CASSEYPGVVREASRFF. In DNA, the CDR3 is TGTGCCAGCAGCGAATATCCCGGGGTTGTGCGGGAGGCTTCAAGGTTCTTC.

This clonotype was seen ten or more times. The chain carries TRBV18 and TRBJ2-7; 8 bases are a match to TRBD2. The V and J ends lost 3 bases and 3 bases, in that order; junction bases with no gene match: 4. The CDR3 contains 14 residues. Germline CDR1 and CDR2: KGHSH and LQKENI. As DNA, the CDR3 is TGTGCCAGCTCACCTGAGCGGGAGCTCTACGAGCAGTACTTC. As protein: CASSPERELYEQYF.

This clonotype was found a few times. The chain couples TRBV5-1 to TRBJ1-3; perhaps TRBD1 as D (5 bases). V shed 4 bases and J shed 1 base, with 9 bases lying between them. The CDR3 contains 14 residues. Germline V gene lookup returns CDR1 SGHRS and CDR2 YFSETQ. Written as DNA, the CDR3 is TGCGCCAGCAGCCAGGGCTTATCTGGAAACACCATATATTTT. It specifies CASSQGLSGNTIYF.

This chain links TRBV19 with TRBJ2-3; D might be TRBD1 or TRBD2, each matching 7 bases. CDR1 and CDR2 (germline): LNHDA, SQIVND (reference sequence). The CDR3 runs 15 residues. V was shortened by 8 bases and J by 5 bases, with 20 bases between the two germline ends. The CDR3 coding sequence is TGTGCCAGTTCCTCGGTGGGCAGGGGGGGAGATACGCAGTATTTT. This codes for CASSSVGRGGDTQYF.

This clonotype was counted a few times. The chain is built from TRBV7-9 and TRBJ1-2; 8 bases align to TRBD1. CDR1 and CDR2 (germline): SEHNR, FQNEAQ (reference sequence). V gave up 6 bases and J gave up 5 bases; unmatched junction bases: 8. The CDR3 loop spans 14 amino acids. The chain's CDR3 is CASSPTGDGYGYTF. The CDR3 DNA reads as TGTGCCAGCAGTCCGACAGGGGACGGGTATGGCTACACCTTC.

This clonotype was found many times. The chain employs TRBV6-6 and TRBJ2-1; 7 positions match TRBD1. V trimming: 0 bases; J trimming: 8 bases; junction bases outside the gene matches: 7. The germline gives CDR1 MNHNY, CDR2 SVGAGI (reference sequence). The CDR3 contains 15 residues. The CDR3 loop is CASSYSGGQSYEQFF. DNA of the CDR3: TGTGCCAGCAGTTACTCAGGGGGACAGTCATATGAGCAGTTCTTC.

This clonotype occurred many times. The chain is built from TRBV9 and TRBJ2-7, with D perhaps matching TRBD2 (6 bases). The CDR3 contains 16 residues. In germline, CDR1 is SGDLS, CDR2 YYNGEE. V lost 3 bases, J lost 1 base, and 17 bases lay in between. CDR3 amino acids: CASSAAPGEISYEQYF. CDR3 DNA sequence: TGTGCCAGCAGCGCCGCTCCGGGGGAGATTTCCTACGAGCAGTACTTC. Filled out from reference TRBV9 and TRBJ2-7, the complete variable domain reads DSGVTQTPKHLITATGQRVTLRCSPRSGDLSVYWYQQSLDQGLQFLIQYYNGEERAKGNILERFSAQQFPDLHSELNLSSLELGDSALYFCASSAAPGEISYEQYFGPGTRLTVT.

This clonotype was recorded a few times. The J gene is TRBJ2-1, the V gene TRBV3-1, with TRBD2 identical over 10 bases. The V gene end was trimmed by 0 bases and the J gene end by 7 bases; junction bases not matched to a gene: 12. The CDR3 has 18 amino acids. CDR1 is LGHDT, CDR2 YNNKEL, per germline (reference sequence). The CDR3 sequence: CASSQDGSTSGVLNEQFF. Written as DNA, the CDR3 is TGTGCCAGCAGCCAAGATGGATCAACTAGCGGGGTGTTAAATGAGCAGTTCTTC.

This clonotype was seen ten or more times. V is TRBV5-1 and J is TRBJ2-7, with D maybe TRBD2 (6 bases). The CDR3 is 14 amino acids. V lost 0 bases and J 2 bases, leaving 9 bases between the germline ends. The germline CDR1 and CDR2 sequences are SGHRS and YFSETQ. CDR3 amino acids: CASSLAAGTYEQYF. The CDR3 DNA is TGCGCCAGCAGCTTGGCCGCGGGAACCTACGAGCAGTACTTC.

This clonotype was found many times. V and J are TRBV19 and TRBJ1-3, with no clear D. The germline V and J ends were trimmed by 1 base and 8 bases, with 9 bases remaining between them. There are 13 residues in the CDR3. Germline CDR1 is LNHDA and CDR2 is SQIVND (reference sequence). CDR3 coding DNA: TGTGCCAGTAGTATAGTTGTGGCGGACACCATATATTTT. Translating gives CASSIVVADTIYF. Together with reference TRBV19 and TRBJ1-3, the CDR3 gives the full variable domain: DGGITQSPKYLFRKEGQNVTLSCEQNLNHDAMYWYRQDPGQGLRLIYYSQIVNDFQKGDIAEGYSVSREKKESFPLTVTSAQKNPTAFYLCASSIVVADTIYFGEGSWLTVV.

As regards this clonotype: This may stem from a read error, because a much larger clone lies one nucleotide away. The J gene is TRBJ2-5, the V gene TRBV11-1, with a tentative D call TRBD1 (5 bases). The CDR3 loop spans 15 amino acids. Trimming took 3 bases from V and 6 from J, leaving 17 bases between them. The germline gives CDR1 SGHAT, CDR2 FQDESV (reference sequence). Written as DNA, the CDR3 is TGTGCCAGCAGCTTGGGATTAGGGCAGGGTAAGACCCAGTACTTC. It yields the protein CASSLGLGQGKTQYF.

By frequency in the sample, this clonotype is medium-sized. V usage is TRBV10-1 and J usage is TRBJ2-7, with TRBD2 identical over 10 bases. Trimming took 2 bases from V and 0 from J; bases not matched to a gene: 13. This CDR3 has 19 amino acids. The V gene's germline CDR1 is WNHNN and CDR2 SYGVQD (reference sequence). CDR3 loop: CASSENQGSGRPSSYEQYF. DNA for the CDR3: TGCGCCAGCAGTGAGAATCAGGGTAGCGGGAGGCCGAGCTCCTACGAGCAGTACTTC.

Notes on this clonotype: This could be a read error, since a much larger clone is one nucleotide away. The chain combines TRBV6-2 or TRBV6-3 with TRBJ2-7; D is perhaps TRBD2 (6 bases). The length of the CDR3 is 14 residues. Germline V gives CDR1 MNHEY, CDR2 SVGEGT. CDR3 nucleotides: TGTGCCAGCCGAGAGGGAGGTGGGGTTGGGGAGCAGTCCTTC. As protein: CASREGGGVGEQSF.

The gene calls are TRBV5-1 and TRBJ2-5, with TRBD1 identical over 7 bases. The junction had 4 bases not matched to a gene; V was cut back by 2 bases and J by 3 bases. The CDR3 has 14 amino acids. Germline CDR1 SGHRS, CDR2 YFSETQ. The CDR3 DNA reads as TGCGCCAGCAGCTTTGTGGGGACAGAAGAGACCCAGTACTTC. It yields the protein CASSFVGTEETQYF.

At least ten counts were recorded for this clonotype. The chain carries TRBV10-3 and TRBJ2-7; TRBD2 aligns across 9 bases. Germline CDR1 and CDR2: ENHRY and SYGVKD. Germline trimming cut 4 bases from V and 1 base from J; bases unmatched to any gene: 8. The length of the CDR3 is 16 residues. For the CDR3, the DNA is TGTGCCATCAGTGGCCATCTAGCGGGAAGGTCCTACGAGCAGTACTTC. Its protein is CAISGHLAGRSYEQYF.

Many counts were recorded for this clonotype. The rearrangement links TRBV2 to TRBJ2-3; D gene uncertain. The CDR3 contains 11 residues. The germline V and J ends were trimmed by 5 bases and 6 bases, with 6 bases remaining between them. Germline loops: CDR1 SNHLY, CDR2 FYNNEI. The CDR3: CASSPKDTQYF. The CDR3, as DNA: TGTGCCAGCAGTCCTAAGGATACGCAGTATTTT.

As for this clonotype: A much more abundant neighbour one base away suggests this may be a read error. The chain joins TRBV7-3 to TRBJ2-1, with 12 bases lining up with TRBD1. Germline V gene lookup returns CDR1 SGHTA and CDR2 FQGTGA. J gave up 7 bases and V 0 bases, and 4 bases lay outside the gene matches. The CDR3 has 16 residues. The CDR3 region is CASSLTGQGAHNEQFF. The CDR3 DNA is TGTGCCAGCAGCTTAACGGGACAGGGGGCGCATAATGAGCAGTTCTTC.